These 21 T cell receptor beta chains share one sample of origin, sequenced in a study of radiation and T cells in renal cell carcinoma. Libraries were prepared by immunoSEQ multiplex PCR; TCRdb keeps only in-frame clonotypes and omits some of them. The profile covers under 150,000 clones, with approximately 78% appearing a single time and under 2.5% taken by the ten largest. The time point is: blood 2 weeks post-SBRT. Treatment reported: 15 Gy SBRT to primary tumor, nephrectomy 4 weeks later. The specimen comprised blood, sampled from a patient whose treatment included radiotherapy and nephrectomy. Source of these receptors: a woman aged 55-69 years with renal cell carcinoma.

This sequence joins TRBV23-1 and TRBJ2-4; maybe TRBD1 (6 bases). TRBV23-1 falls under the ORF class, with uncertain function. This CDR3 has 16 amino acids. Between the trimmed V and J ends, which lost 4 bases and 1 base, there was a span of 14 bases. Here the CDR3 DNA reads TGCGCCAGCAGTCGCACGAACAGGGTGGCCAAAAACATTCAGTACTTC. Residues: CASSRTNRVAKNIQYF.

The rearrangement uses TRBV6-4 and TRBJ2-2; TRBD1 matches at 7 bases. V gave up 2 bases and J gave up 6 bases; unmatched junction bases: 3. CDR1 MRHNA and CDR2 SNTAGT come from the germline V gene. The CDR3 covers 14 residues. CDR3: CASSDQTGAGELFF. As DNA, the CDR3 is TGTGCCAGCAGTGACCAAACAGGGGCCGGGGAGCTGTTTTTT.

The chain joins TRBV2 to TRBJ2-1; 7 bases fit TRBD1. The CDR3 length is 14 residues. Germline V gene sequence: CDR1 SNHLY, CDR2 FYNNEI. V was clipped by 6 bases and J by 6 bases; unmatched bases: 8. CDR3 DNA sequence: TGTGCCAGCAGCCCACTAAGACAGGGCAATGAGCAGTTCTTC. Translation: CASSPLRQGNEQFF.

The chain carries TRBV6-5 and TRBJ1-6; D not certain. The CDR3 spans 16 residues. Trimming shortened V by 4 bases and J by 0 bases, and 10 bases separated the two germline ends. From germline, CDR1 is MNHEY and CDR2 SVGAGI. This CDR3 is CASSWGGSSYNSPLHF. In DNA, the CDR3 is TGTGCCAGCAGTTGGGGAGGTAGCTCCTATAATTCACCCCTCCACTTT.

The V call is TRBV10-1, the J call TRBJ2-7; 10 bases map to TRBD2. The germline CDR1 and CDR2 sequences are WNHNN and SYGVQD (reference sequence). This CDR3 has 16 amino acids. The ends lost 0 bases at V and 7 bases at J; junction bases unmatched: 9. CDR3 amino acids: CASSESWSSGGDEQYF. The CDR3 DNA follows: TGCGCCAGCAGTGAGTCTTGGTCTAGCGGGGGAGATGAGCAGTACTTC.

CDR3 amino acids: CASSPDRGTPLFF. As DNA, the CDR3 is TGCGCCAGCAGTCCCGACAGGGGCACCCCTTTGTTCTTC. The chain uses TRBV10-2 and TRBJ2-1; 8 nucleotides align to TRBD1. The CDR3 totals 13 residues. The trim removed 5 bases at V and 15 bases at J, leaving 12 bases unmatched. CDR1 WSHSY and CDR2 SAAADI come from the germline V gene.

CDR3 sequence reads: CASSKWVRAGDNEQFF. The CDR3 DNA reads as TGCGCCAGCAGCAAATGGGTTAGAGCGGGAGACAATGAGCAGTTCTTC. The gene calls are TRBV4-3 and TRBJ2-1; the match to TRBD2 covers 8 bases. Germline V gene sequence: CDR1 LGHNA, CDR2 YSLEER. The length of the CDR3 is 16 residues. The V gene end was trimmed by 5 bases and the J gene end by 5 bases; junction bases not matched to a gene: 11.

This chain connects TRBV5-1 to TRBJ2-2, with D perhaps matching TRBD2 (6 bases). V shed 4 bases and J shed 6 bases, with 22 bases lying between them. The CDR3 runs to 17 residues. The germline V gene has CDR1 SGHRS and CDR2 YFSETQ. Written as DNA, the CDR3 is TGCGCCAGCAGCAACCCGGGACTCCGCTTACGACCCGGGGAGCTGTTTTTT. Translation: CASSNPGLRLRPGELFF. The complete variable domain, with remaining parts taken from reference TRBV5-1 and TRBJ2-2, reads KAGVTQTPRYLIKTRGQQVTLSCSPISGHRSVSWYQQTPGQGLQFLFEYFSETQRNKGNFPGRFSGRQFSNSRSEMNVSTLELGDSALYLCASSNPGLRLRPGELFFGEGSRLTVL.

The chain has TRBV4-1 and TRBJ2-3, with TRBD1 as a possible D gene (6 bases). The CDR3 totals 15 residues. The V end lost 5 bases, the J end lost 0 bases, and 12 bases lay between the germline ends. Germline V gene lookup returns CDR1 MGHRA and CDR2 YSYEKL. The CDR3 sequence is CASSRTEVSTDTQYF. The CDR3 region has the DNA TGCGCCAGCAGCAGGACAGAAGTCAGCACAGATACGCAGTATTTT.

V gene TRBV2 combines with J gene TRBJ1-2; D call uncertain. Trimming cost V 7 bases and J 5 bases, with 14 bases left between them. Germline CDR1 reads SNHLY; CDR2 reads FYNNEI. The length of the CDR3 is 13 residues. The CDR3 loop reads CASTPQPVYGYTF. In DNA form, the CDR3 reads TGTGCCAGCACCCCCCAACCAGTTTATGGCTACACCTTC.

The chain carries TRBV6-6 and TRBJ2-6; D uncertain. Germline V CDR1 and CDR2: MNHNY, SVGAGI (reference sequence). This CDR3 has 15 residues. Between the trimmed V and J ends, which lost 7 bases and 0 bases, there was a span of 10 bases. CDR3 in DNA: TGTGCCAGCAAACTACTCAGCTCTGGGGCCAACGTCCTGACTTTC. It specifies CASKLLSSGANVLTF.

V usage is TRBV28 and J usage is TRBJ1-2, with D hard to call. Germline values: CDR1 MDHEN, CDR2 SYDVKM. The CDR3 covers 13 residues. Trimming removed 3 bases from V and 3 bases from J, with 8 bases in between. Here the CDR3 reads CASSLEGYYGYTF. For the CDR3, the DNA is TGTGCCAGCAGTTTGGAAGGGTACTATGGCTACACCTTC.

The chain links TRBV9 to TRBJ2-7; 11 nucleotides agree with TRBD1. Trimming removed 4 bases from V and 5 bases from J; junction bases left unmatched: 8. In germline, CDR1 is SGDLS, CDR2 YYNGEE. This CDR3 contains 15 residues. The CDR3 reads CASSPSAGQGDEQYF. CDR3 bases: TGTGCCAGCAGCCCAAGCGCGGGACAGGGGGACGAGCAGTACTTC.

The chain combines TRBV28 with TRBJ1-2; D uncertain. Germline assignment: CDR1 MDHEN and CDR2 SYDVKM. Trimming cost V 6 bases and J 4 bases, with 12 bases left between them. The CDR3 has 13 amino acids. CDR3 sequence (DNA): TGTGCCAGCAGAGAGAACAGTGGCTATGGCTACACCTTC. Residues: CASRENSGYGYTF.

This chain uses TRBV25-1 with TRBJ1-2, with D tentatively TRBD1 (6 bases). CDR3 length: 12 amino acids. The V gene lost 4 bases and the J gene lost 8 bases, with 11 bases spanning the gap. The germline V gene encodes CDR1 MGHDK and CDR2 SYGVNS. CDR3 nucleotide sequence: TGTGCCAGCAGTGGACAGGCTAGAGGCTACACCTTC. Its translation is CASSGQARGYTF.

This clone was seen only once. The V and J genes are TRBV9 and TRBJ1-3, with TRBD1 identical over 8 bases. CDR3 size: 17 residues. V lost 4 bases to trimming and J lost 0 bases; unmatched junction nucleotides: 9. Per germline, CDR1 SGDLS and CDR2 YYNGEE. The CDR3 loop reads CASSSRTGTNSGNTIYF. The CDR3 DNA reads TGTGCCAGCAGCTCCCGGACAGGGACAAACTCTGGAAACACCATATATTTT.

The chain joins TRBV6-5 to TRBJ2-7, with 11 bases aligning to TRBD2. Germline V gene sequence: CDR1 MNHEY, CDR2 SVGAGI. The V and J ends lost 4 bases and 3 bases, in that order; junction bases with no gene match: 5. There are 15 residues in the CDR3. The CDR3 loop is CASSFSGRAYYEQYF. DNA for the CDR3: TGTGCCAGCAGTTTTAGCGGGAGGGCCTACTACGAGCAGTACTTC.

V is TRBV19 and J is TRBJ2-3; D not resolved. Germline-derived CDR1 and CDR2 are LNHDA and SQIVND (reference sequence). V lost 1 base to trimming and J lost 6 bases, with 11 bases between them. This CDR3 region has 14 residues. CDR3 loop: CASSIGPPGDTQYF. As DNA, the CDR3 is TGTGCCAGTAGTATAGGACCCCCCGGGGATACGCAGTATTTT.

This rearrangement joins TRBV10-3 to TRBJ1-2, with TRBD1 identical over 7 bases. This CDR3 is 13 amino acids long. The J segment lost 3 bases and the V segment lost 5 bases, leaving 3 bases of the junction unmatched. In germline, CDR1 is ENHRY, CDR2 SYGVKD. The DNA of the CDR3 is TGTGCCATCAGTCCCGGGACAGACTATGGCTACACCTTC. It encodes CAISPGTDYGYTF.

The chain is built from TRBV19 and TRBJ2-1, with D tentatively TRBD2 (7 bases). The CDR3 loop spans 15 amino acids. V shed 4 bases and J shed 8 bases, with 18 bases lying between them. From germline, CDR1 is LNHDA and CDR2 SQIVND (reference sequence). The CDR3 DNA is TGTGCCAGTAGTAATTTGAGGGGGGGGAAGGATGAGCAGTTCTTC. This translates into CASSNLRGGKDEQFF.

The chain has TRBV9 and TRBJ2-5; the match to TRBD1 covers 8 bases. The trim removed 3 bases at V and 4 bases at J, leaving 2 bases unmatched. The CDR3 has 13 amino acids. From germline, CDR1 is SGDLS and CDR2 YYNGEE. The CDR3 protein is CASSEDRAETQYF. CDR3 sequence (DNA): TGTGCCAGCAGCGAGGACAGGGCAGAGACCCAGTACTTC.